What follows is one T cell receptor beta chain and its context. Documented treatment: approximately 18 received Ad26.COV2.S at low or high dose, single or two shots; roughly five received placebo; per-sample allocation not given. Sample collection was performed on day 63 after the first vaccine or placebo injection. This sample was taken from a study of Ad26.COV2.S vaccination and SARS-CoV-2 variants. Whole-study context: Each vaccinee took Ad26.COV2.S intramuscularly, once or twice 56 days apart.

TCRdb keeps only in-frame clones here, not all; method: immunoSEQ multiplex PCR. Of about 350,000 clones listed, approximately 90% are singletons. CDR3 size: 12 residues. The germline CDR1 and CDR2 sequences are MNHEY and SVGAGI. Trimming took 6 bases from V and 4 from J, leaving 8 bases between them. This receptor was identified in a person aged 18-65 years who received the Ad26.COV2.S COVID-19 vaccine or a placebo. This specimen was peripheral blood, taken in a trial of Ad26.COV2.S vaccine versus placebo. The chain is built from TRBV6-5 and TRBJ2-3; D remains ambiguous. The CDR3 DNA sequence: TGTGCCAGCAGCCGAAGTTCAGATACGCAGTATTTT. Protein sequence: CASSRSSDTQYF.